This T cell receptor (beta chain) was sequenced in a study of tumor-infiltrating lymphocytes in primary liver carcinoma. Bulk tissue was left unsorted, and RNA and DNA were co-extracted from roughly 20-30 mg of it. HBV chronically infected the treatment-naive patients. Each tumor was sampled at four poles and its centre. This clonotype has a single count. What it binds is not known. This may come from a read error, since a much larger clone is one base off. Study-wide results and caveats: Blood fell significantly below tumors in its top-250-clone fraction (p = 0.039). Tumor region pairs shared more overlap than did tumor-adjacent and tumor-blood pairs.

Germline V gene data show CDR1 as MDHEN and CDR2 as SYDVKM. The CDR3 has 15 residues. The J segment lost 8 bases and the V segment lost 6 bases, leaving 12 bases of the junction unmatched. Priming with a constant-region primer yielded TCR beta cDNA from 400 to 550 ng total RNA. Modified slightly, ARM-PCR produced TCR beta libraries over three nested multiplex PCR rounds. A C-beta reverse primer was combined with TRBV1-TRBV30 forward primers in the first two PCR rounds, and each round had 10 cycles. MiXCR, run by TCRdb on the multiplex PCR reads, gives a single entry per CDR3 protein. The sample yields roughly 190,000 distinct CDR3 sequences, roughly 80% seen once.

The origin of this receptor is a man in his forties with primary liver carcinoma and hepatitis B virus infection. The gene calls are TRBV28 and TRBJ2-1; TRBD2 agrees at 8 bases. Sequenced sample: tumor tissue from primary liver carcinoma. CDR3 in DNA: TGTGCCAGCAGCCTAGGGACTAGAGGGAGTGATGAGCAGTTCTTC. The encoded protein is CASSLGTRGSDEQFF. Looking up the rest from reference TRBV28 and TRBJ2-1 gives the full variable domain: DVKVTQSSRYLVKRTGEKVFLECVQDMDHENMFWYRQDPGLGLRLIYFSYDVKMKEKGDIPEGYSVSREKKERFSLILESASTNQTSMYLCASSLGTRGSDEQFFGPGTRLTVL.